This T cell receptor (beta chain) came from a study of T-cell reconstitution after alpha-beta-depleted transplantation in children. Study-wide results and caveats: At around two months after transplant, the alpha-beta T cells were reportedly derived from several hundred expanded clones that came from non-depleted graft cells.

Many counts were recorded for this clonotype. Its antigen is undetermined. Germline V gene lookup returns CDR1 SQVTM and CDR2 ANQGSEA. The CDR3 contains 14 residues. V lost 6 bases and J lost 6; bases outside the gene matches: 8. Preparation of the TCRbeta library was carried out with unique molecular identifiers. Using its own MiXCR run on the PCR reads, TCRdb lists one record per CDR3 protein. The sample lists 65,000 to 85,000 distinct CDR3 sequences, about a tenth occurring once. The chain has TRBV29-1 and TRBJ2-2, with 9 bases matching TRBD1. This receptor was taken from a boy between 10 and 17 years old with acute myeloid leukemia, due to receive a stem cell transplant. The sequencing here drew on PBMCs, taken before TCRalphabeta/CD19-depleted stem cell transplant. The CDR3 bases are TGCAGCGTCTCGGGACAGGGTTTCGCCGGGGAGCTGTTTTTT. Its protein product is CSVSGQGFAGELFF.